This T cell receptor beta chain was found in a study of human T cells and chemical hapten exposure. Study information: The patient population, which was mostly female, had alopecia areata, totalis or universalis. Per-sample TCR yields varied mainly from small pooled library volume differences.

The library attached unique molecular identifiers to individual cDNA molecules. TCRdb fed the RACE reads into MiXCR, producing one record per CDR3 protein. Seen here are about 380,000 distinct CDR3 sequences, approximately 4.4% observed once, and the top ten hold around 2%. There are 17 residues in the CDR3. The ends lost 6 bases at V and 6 bases at J; junction bases unmatched: 15. Looked up from germline, CDR1 is MDHEN and CDR2 is SYDVKM. Time point noted: patch test 1, 2 weeks after DPC sensitization. Treatment meaning: therapeutic diphenylcyclopropenone sensitization with weekly scalp DPC. About this clonotype: As yet, its antigen is unknown.

General observations from the study: TCRs at a frequency above 1 in 1000 stayed unchanged with DPC sensitization.

The sequence was obtained from a woman in her forties or fifties with alopecia areata. Some clones in this sample may be carry-over from other donors' samples. V and J are TRBV28 and TRBJ2-1; 9 bases map to TRBD1. Sample: whole blood, taken in connection with sensitization to the hapten diphenylcyclopropenone (DPC). The CDR3 region is CASSPTGGQGWSNEQFF. The CDR3 DNA is TGTGCCAGCAGCCCTACCGGAGGACAGGGGTGGAGCAATGAGCAGTTCTTC.